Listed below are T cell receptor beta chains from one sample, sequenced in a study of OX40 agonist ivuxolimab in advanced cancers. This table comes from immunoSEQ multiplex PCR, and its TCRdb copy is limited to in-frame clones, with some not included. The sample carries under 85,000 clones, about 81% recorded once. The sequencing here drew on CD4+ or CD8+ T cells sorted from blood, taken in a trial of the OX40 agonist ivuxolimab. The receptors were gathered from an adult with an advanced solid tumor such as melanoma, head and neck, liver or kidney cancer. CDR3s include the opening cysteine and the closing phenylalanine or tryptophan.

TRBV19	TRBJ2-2	CASSNRQGSGELFF
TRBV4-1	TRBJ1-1	CASSLVPGGNTEAFF
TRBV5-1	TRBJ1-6	CASSQDRGNSPLHF
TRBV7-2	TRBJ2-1	CASSWSTGAFNEQFF
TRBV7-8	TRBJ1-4	CASSLGGATGREKLFF
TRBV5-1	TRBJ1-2	CASSEGQGNYGYTF
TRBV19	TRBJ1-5	CASSIGGRGQPQHF
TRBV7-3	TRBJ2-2	CASSPGQGNTGELFF
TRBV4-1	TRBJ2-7	CASSHTSQDEQYF
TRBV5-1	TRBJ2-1	CASSWNRKGHPYNEQFF
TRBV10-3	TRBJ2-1	CAISESASGTYNEQFF
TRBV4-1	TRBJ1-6	CASSQETTPQGDSPLHF
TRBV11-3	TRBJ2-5	CASSLWTGGEETQYF
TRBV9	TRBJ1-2	CASSVARGQGAEGYTF
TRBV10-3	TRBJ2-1	CAISGGQGEHEQFF
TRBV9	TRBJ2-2	CASSVEGTNPTGELFF
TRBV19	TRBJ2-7	CASSLSSYEQYF
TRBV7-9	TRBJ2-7	CASSLEQNYEQYF
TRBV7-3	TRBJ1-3	CASICRWVGNTIYF
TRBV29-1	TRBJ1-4	CSVEDPGTTTNEKLFF
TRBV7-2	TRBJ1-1	CASSSGQLTEAFF
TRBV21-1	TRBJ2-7	CASSKAQAGAFYEQYF
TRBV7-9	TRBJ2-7	CASSPSLGSSYEQYF
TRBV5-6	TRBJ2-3	CASSLGFRSTDTQYF
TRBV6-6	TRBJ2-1	CASSPGTRGNNEQFF
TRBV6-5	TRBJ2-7	CASSYIREGYEQYF
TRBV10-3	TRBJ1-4	CAIRPQGPNEKLFF
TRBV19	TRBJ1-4	CASSQKGANEKLFF
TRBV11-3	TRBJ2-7	CASSSDGYEQYF
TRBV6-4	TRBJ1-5	CASSVRWDSNQPQHF
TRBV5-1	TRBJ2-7	CASSLKPAGGPGEQYF
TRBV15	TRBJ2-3	CATSPEVGRGYEDTQYF
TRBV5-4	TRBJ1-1	CASSQTTENTEAFF
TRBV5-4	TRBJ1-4	CASSLQGAVEKLFF
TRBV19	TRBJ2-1	CASSTGFEGQFF
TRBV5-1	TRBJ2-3	CASSRGLAGELDTQYF
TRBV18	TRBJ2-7	CASSPPQRYEQYF
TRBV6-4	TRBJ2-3	CASSDSAATTDTQYF
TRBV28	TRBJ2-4	CASSSAGTAKNIQYF
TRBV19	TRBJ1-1	CASSAQGRMNTEAFF
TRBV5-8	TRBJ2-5	CASSLGAWGTQYF
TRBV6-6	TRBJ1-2	CASSRDSNYGYTF
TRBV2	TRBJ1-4	CASSLGAGVEKLFF
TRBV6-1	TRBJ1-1	CASSDQGIIAEAFF
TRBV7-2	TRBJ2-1	CASSPQSGRTNEQFF